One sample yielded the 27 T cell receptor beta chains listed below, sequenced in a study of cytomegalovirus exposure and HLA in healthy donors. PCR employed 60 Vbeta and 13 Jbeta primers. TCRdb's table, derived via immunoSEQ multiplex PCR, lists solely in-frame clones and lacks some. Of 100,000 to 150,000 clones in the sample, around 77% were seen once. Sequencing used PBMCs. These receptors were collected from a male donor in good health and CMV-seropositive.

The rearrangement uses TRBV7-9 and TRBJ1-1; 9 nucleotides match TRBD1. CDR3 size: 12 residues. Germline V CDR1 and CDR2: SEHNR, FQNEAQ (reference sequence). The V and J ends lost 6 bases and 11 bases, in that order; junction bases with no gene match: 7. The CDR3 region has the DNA TGTGCCAGCAGGCCGACAGGGGGTCCCGCTTTCTTT. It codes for CASRPTGGPAFF.

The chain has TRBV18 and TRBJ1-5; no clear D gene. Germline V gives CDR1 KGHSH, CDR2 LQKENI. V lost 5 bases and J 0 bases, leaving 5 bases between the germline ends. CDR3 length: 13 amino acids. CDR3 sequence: CASSEYSNQPQHF. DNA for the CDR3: TGTGCCAGCTCAGAGTATAGCAATCAGCCCCAGCATTTT.

The CDR3 is CASSLSAGEQFF. DNA for the CDR3: TGTGCCAGCAGCCTCTCGGCGGGCGAGCAGTTCTTC. J is TRBJ2-1 and V is TRBV7-8, with D possibly being TRBD2 (5 bases). Germline values: CDR1 SGHVS, CDR2 FQNEAQ. CDR3 size: 12 residues. Trimming cost V 5 bases and J 10 bases, with 12 bases left between them.

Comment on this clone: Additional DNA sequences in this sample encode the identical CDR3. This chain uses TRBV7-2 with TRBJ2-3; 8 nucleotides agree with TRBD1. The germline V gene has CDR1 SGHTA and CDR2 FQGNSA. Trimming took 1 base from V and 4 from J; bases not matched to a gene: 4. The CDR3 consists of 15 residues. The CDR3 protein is CASSLVAGGPDTQYF. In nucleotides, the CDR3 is TGTGCCAGCAGCTTAGTGGCAGGGGGCCCAGATACGCAGTATTTT.

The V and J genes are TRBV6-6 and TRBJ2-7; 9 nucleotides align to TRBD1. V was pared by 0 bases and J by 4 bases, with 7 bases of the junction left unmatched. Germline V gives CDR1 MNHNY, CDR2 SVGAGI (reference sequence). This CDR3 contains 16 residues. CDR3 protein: CASSYSGQGNIYEQYF. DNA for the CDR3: TGTGCCAGCAGTTACTCTGGACAGGGGAATATATACGAGCAGTACTTC.

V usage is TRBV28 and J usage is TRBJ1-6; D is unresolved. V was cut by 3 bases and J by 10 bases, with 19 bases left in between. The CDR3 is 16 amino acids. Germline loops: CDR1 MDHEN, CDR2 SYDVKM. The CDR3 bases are TGTGCCAGCAGTTTCGAGTTCGGGGATCGAGGATCACCCCTCCACTTT. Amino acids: CASSFEFGDRGSPLHF.

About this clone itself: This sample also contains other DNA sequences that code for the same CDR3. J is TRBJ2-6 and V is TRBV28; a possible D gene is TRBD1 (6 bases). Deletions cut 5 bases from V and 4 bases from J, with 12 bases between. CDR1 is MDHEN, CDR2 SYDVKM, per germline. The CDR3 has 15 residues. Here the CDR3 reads CASSQQGAGANVLTF. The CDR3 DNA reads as TGTGCCAGCAGTCAACAGGGCGCCGGGGCCAACGTCCTGACTTTC.

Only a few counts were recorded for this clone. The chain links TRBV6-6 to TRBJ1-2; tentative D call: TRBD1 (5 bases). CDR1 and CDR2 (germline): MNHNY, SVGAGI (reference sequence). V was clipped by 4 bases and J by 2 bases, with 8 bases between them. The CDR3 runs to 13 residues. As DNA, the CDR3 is TGTGCCAGCAGTTCAGGGTCCAACTATGGCTACACCTTC. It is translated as CASSSGSNYGYTF.

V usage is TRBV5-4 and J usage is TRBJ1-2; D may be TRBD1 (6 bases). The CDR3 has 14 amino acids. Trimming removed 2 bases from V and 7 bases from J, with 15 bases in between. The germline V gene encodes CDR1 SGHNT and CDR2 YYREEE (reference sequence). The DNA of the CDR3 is TGTGCCAGCAGCTTCCATGGGGGCGGAGGTGGCTACACCTTC. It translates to CASSFHGGGGGYTF.

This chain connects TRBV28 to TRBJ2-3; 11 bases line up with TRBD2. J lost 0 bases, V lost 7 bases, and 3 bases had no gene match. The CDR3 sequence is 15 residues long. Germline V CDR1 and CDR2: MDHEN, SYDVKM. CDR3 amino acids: CASKVAGGSTDTQYF. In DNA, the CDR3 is TGTGCCAGCAAGGTAGCGGGAGGGAGCACAGATACGCAGTATTTT.

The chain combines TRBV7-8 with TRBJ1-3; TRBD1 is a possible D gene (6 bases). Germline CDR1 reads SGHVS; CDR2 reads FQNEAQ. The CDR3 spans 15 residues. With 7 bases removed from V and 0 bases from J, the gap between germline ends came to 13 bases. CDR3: CASTTWTASGNTIYF. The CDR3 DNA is TGTGCCAGCACCACTTGGACAGCCTCTGGAAACACCATATATTTT. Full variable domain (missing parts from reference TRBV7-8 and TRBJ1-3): GAGVSQSPRYKVAKRGQDVALRCDPISGHVSLFWYQQALGQGPEFLTYFQNEAQLDKSGLPSDRFFAERPEGSVSTLKIQRTQQEDSAVYLCASTTWTASGNTIYFGEGSWLTVV.

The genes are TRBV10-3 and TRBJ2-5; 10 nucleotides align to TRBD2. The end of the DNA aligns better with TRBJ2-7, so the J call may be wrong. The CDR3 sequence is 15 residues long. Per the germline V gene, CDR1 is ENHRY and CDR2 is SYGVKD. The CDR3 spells CAISLIAGGLGEQYF. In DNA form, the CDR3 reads TGTGCCATCAGTTTAATAGCGGGAGGTTTGGGCGAGCAGTACTTC.

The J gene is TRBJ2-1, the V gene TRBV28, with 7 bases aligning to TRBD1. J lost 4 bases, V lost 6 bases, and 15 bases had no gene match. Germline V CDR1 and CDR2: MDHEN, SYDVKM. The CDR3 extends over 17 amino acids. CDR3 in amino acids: CASRHLLPGQQYNEQFF. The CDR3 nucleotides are TGTGCCAGCAGGCACCTTTTACCGGGACAGCAATACAATGAGCAGTTCTTC. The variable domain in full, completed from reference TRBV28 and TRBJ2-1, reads DVKVTQSSRYLVKRTGEKVFLECVQDMDHENMFWYRQDPGLGLRLIYFSYDVKMKEKGDIPEGYSVSREKKERFSLILESASTNQTSMYLCASRHLLPGQQYNEQFFGPGTRLTVL.

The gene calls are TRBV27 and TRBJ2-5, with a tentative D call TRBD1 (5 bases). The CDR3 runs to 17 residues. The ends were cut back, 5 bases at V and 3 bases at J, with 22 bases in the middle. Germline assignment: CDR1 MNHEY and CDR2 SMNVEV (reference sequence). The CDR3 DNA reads TGTGCCAGCAGTGCCCCCTGGATTAGGGGATTAGAAGAGACCCAGTACTTC. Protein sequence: CASSAPWIRGLEETQYF.

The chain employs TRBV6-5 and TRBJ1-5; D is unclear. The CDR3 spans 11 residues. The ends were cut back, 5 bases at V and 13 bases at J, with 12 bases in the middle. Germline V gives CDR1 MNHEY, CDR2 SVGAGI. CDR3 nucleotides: TGTGCCAGCAGTCCTAGAGGGCGACAGCATTTT. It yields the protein CASSPRGRQHF.

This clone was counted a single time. The CDR3 DNA reads TGTGCCAGCAGTTTACATCTCAGGTTGGCCGGGGAGCTGTTTTTT. It codes for CASSLHLRLAGELFF. The rearrangement links TRBV28 to TRBJ2-2; D remains ambiguous. CDR3 size: 15 residues. CDR1 and CDR2 (germline): MDHEN, SYDVKM. V gave up 2 bases and J gave up 6 bases, with 13 bases separating them.

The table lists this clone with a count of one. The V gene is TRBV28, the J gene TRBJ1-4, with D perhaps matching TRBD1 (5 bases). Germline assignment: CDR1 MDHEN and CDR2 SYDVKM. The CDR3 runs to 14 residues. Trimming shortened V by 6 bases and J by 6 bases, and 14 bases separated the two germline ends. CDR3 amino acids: CASRRGSKDEKLFF. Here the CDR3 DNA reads TGTGCCAGCAGGCGGGGGTCAAAGGATGAAAAACTGTTTTTT. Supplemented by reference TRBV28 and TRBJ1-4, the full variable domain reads DVKVTQSSRYLVKRTGEKVFLECVQDMDHENMFWYRQDPGLGLRLIYFSYDVKMKEKGDIPEGYSVSREKKERFSLILESASTNQTSMYLCASRRGSKDEKLFFGSGTQLSVL.

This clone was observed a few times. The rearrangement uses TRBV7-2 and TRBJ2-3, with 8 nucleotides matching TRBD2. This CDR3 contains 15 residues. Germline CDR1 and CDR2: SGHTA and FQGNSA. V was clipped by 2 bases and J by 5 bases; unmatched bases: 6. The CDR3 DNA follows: TGTGCCAGCAGCTTAATGGGACTAGAAGTAGATACGCAGTATTTT. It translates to CASSLMGLEVDTQYF.

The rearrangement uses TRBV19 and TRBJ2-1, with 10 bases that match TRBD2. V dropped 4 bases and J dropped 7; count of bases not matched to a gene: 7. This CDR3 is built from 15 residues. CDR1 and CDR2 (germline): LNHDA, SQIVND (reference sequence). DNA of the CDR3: TGTGCCAGTAGTACCTCTAGCGGGAGTTTGAATGAGCAGTTCTTC. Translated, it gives CASSTSSGSLNEQFF.

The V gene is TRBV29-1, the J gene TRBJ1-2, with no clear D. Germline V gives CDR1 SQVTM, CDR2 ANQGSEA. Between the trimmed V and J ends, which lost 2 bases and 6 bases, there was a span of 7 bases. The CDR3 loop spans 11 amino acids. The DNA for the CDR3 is TGCAGCGTTGAACGCGGGGATGGCTACACCTTC. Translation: CSVERGDGYTF.

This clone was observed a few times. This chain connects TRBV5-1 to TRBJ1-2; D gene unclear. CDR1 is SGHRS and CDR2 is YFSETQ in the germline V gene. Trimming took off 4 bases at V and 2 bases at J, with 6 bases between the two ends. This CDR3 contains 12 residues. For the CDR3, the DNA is TGCGCCAGCAGCATCAGGAACTATGGCTACACCTTC. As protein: CASSIRNYGYTF.

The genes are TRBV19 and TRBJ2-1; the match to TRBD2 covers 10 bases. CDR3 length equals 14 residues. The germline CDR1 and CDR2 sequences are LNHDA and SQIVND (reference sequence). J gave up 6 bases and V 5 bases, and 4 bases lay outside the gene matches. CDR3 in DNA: TGTGCCAGTAGTGGACTAGCGGTCCCCAATGAGCAGTTCTTC. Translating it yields CASSGLAVPNEQFF.

The CDR3 DNA reads TGTGCCAGCATGCCGGAGTACAATGAGCAGTTCTTC. Translated: CASMPEYNEQFF. V and J are TRBV7-9 and TRBJ2-1; D not resolved. Trimming took 7 bases from V and 4 from J, leaving 8 bases between them. The CDR3 loop spans 12 amino acids. Germline CDR1 is SEHNR and CDR2 is FQNEAQ (reference sequence).

The CDR3 coding sequence is TGTGCCAGCAGCTTCCGCCGGGGGGACGAGCAGTACTTC. Protein: CASSFRRGDEQYF. The gene calls are TRBV13 and TRBJ2-7, with 7 nucleotides matching TRBD2. V lost 3 bases and J lost 5; bases outside the gene matches: 4. Germline CDR1 is PRHDT and CDR2 is FYEKMQ (reference sequence). The CDR3 runs to 13 residues.

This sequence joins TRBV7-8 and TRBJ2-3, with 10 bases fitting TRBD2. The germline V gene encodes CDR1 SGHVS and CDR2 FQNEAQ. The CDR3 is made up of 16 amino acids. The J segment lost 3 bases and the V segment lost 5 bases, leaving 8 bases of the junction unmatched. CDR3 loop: CASSTPGTSVTDTQYF. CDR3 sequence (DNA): TGTGCCAGCAGCACCCCCGGGACTAGCGTTACAGATACGCAGTATTTT.

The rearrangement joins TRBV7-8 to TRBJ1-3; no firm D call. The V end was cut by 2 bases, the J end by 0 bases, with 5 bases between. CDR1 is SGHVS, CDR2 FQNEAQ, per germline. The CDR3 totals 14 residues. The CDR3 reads CASSLYPSGNTIYF. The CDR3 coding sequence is TGTGCCAGCAGCTTATATCCCTCTGGAAACACCATATATTTT.

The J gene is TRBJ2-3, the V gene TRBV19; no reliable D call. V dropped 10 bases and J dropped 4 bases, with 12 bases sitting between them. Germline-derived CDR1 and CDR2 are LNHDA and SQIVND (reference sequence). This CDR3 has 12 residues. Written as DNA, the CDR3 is TGTGCCACCTCACCACGGGCAGATACGCAGTATTTT. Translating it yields CATSPRADTQYF. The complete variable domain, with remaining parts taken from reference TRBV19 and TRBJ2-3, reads DGGITQSPKYLFRKEGQNVTLSCEQNLNHDAMYWYRQDPGQGLRLIYYSQIVNDFQKGDIAEGYSVSREKKESFPLTVTSAQKNPTAFYLCATSPRADTQYFGPGTRLTVL.